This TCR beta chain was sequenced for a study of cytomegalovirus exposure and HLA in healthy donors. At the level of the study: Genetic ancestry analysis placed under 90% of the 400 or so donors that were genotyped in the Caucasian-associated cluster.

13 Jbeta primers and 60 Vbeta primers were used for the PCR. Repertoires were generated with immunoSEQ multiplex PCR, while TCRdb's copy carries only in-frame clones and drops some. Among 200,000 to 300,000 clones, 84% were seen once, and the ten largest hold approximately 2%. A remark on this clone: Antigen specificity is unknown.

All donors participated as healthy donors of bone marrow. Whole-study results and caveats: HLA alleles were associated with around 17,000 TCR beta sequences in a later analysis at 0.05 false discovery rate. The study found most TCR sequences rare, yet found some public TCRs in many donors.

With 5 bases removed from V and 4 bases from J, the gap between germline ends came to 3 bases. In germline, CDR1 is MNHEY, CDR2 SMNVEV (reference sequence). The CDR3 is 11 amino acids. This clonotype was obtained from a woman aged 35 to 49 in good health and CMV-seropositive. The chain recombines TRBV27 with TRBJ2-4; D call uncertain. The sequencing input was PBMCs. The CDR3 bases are TGTGCCAGCAGTCCGAAAAACATTCAGTACTTC. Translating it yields CASSPKNIQYF.